One sample yielded the 10 T cell receptor beta chains listed below, sequenced in a study of identifying expanded T cells in peripheral blood. Clones were read by immunoSEQ multiplex PCR, and TCRdb kept only the in-frame ones, dropping some. The table has fewer than 85,000 clones, about 89% seen once. The sequenced sample consisted of blood. These receptors originate from a person between 18 and 75 years old in good health.

In its sample, this clone was seen once. The J gene is TRBJ1-1, the V gene TRBV4-1; TRBD1 is a possible D gene (5 bases). V gave up 0 bases and J gave up 0 bases, with 17 bases separating them. The CDR3 has 18 amino acids. Germline lookup yields CDR1 MGHRA and CDR2 YSYEKL. In DNA, the CDR3 is TGCGCCAGCAGCCAAGATGGGTGGGCAGGGTATATGAACACTGAAGCTTTCTTT. Translation: CASSQDGWAGYMNTEAFF.

The chain is built from TRBV5-6 and TRBJ2-7, with TRBD1 matching over 12 bases. CDR3 size: 15 residues. The germline gives CDR1 SGHDT, CDR2 YYEEEE. V lost 4 bases, J lost 2 bases, and 4 bases stayed unmatched. The CDR3 sequence: CASSQGTGGPYEQYF. The DNA of the CDR3 is TGTGCCAGCAGCCAAGGGACAGGGGGCCCCTACGAGCAGTACTTC.

The genes are TRBV6-5 and TRBJ2-7, with 8 positions matching TRBD2. The CDR3 totals 14 residues. Per the germline V gene, CDR1 is MNHEY and CDR2 is SVGAGI. The trim removed 4 bases at V and 3 bases at J, leaving 5 bases unmatched. In DNA form, the CDR3 reads TGTGCCAGCAGTTTAAGCGGGGGAGGCTACGAGCAGTACTTC. The encoded protein is CASSLSGGGYEQYF.

The J gene is TRBJ2-1, the V gene TRBV19; 11 bases align to TRBD2. The CDR3 contains 19 residues. Germline V gene lookup returns CDR1 LNHDA and CDR2 SQIVND (reference sequence). The ends lost 2 bases at V and 2 bases at J; junction bases unmatched: 11. In DNA, the CDR3 is TGTGCCAGTAGTATATCCCCTCTCTCACTAGCGGGAGCCTACAATGAGCAGTTCTTC. Its protein product is CASSISPLSLAGAYNEQFF. The full variable domain, completed using reference TRBV19 and TRBJ2-1, is DGGITQSPKYLFRKEGQNVTLSCEQNLNHDAMYWYRQDPGQGLRLIYYSQIVNDFQKGDIAEGYSVSREKKESFPLTVTSAQKNPTAFYLCASSISPLSLAGAYNEQFFGPGTRLTVL.

The chain recombines TRBV7-3 with TRBJ2-3; the D is unclear. V lost 5 bases to trimming and J lost 2 bases, with 11 bases between them. CDR3 length equals 14 residues. From germline, CDR1 is SGHTA and CDR2 FQGTGA. The CDR3: CASSLKFTTDTQYF. For the CDR3, the DNA is TGTGCCAGCAGCCTAAAGTTTACCACAGATACGCAGTATTTT.

This clone was seen once. V is TRBV5-6 and J is TRBJ2-3, with D perhaps assigned TRBD1 or TRBD2 (6 bases each). Germline CDR1 is SGHDT and CDR2 is YYEEEE. V was shortened by 0 bases and J by 4 bases, with 18 bases between the two germline ends. The CDR3 is 17 residues long. CDR3 in amino acids: CASSLVGGAGFPDTQYF. CDR3 DNA: TGTGCCAGCAGCTTGGTGGGGGGCGCCGGATTCCCAGATACGCAGTATTTT. The full variable domain, rest sourced from reference TRBV5-6 and TRBJ2-3, is DAGVTQSPTHLIKTRGQQVTLRCSPKSGHDTVSWYQQALGQGPQFIFQYYEEEERQRGNFPDRFSGHQFPNYSSELNVNALLLGDSALYLCASSLVGGAGFPDTQYFGPGTRLTVL.

The V call is TRBV4-2, the J call TRBJ2-1; TRBD2 matches 12 bases. V lost 1 base, J lost 4 bases, and 2 bases stayed unmatched. The CDR3 is made up of 16 amino acids. Germline-derived CDR1 and CDR2 are LGHNA and YNFKEQ. The CDR3: CASSQVGLAGYNEQFF. The CDR3 DNA reads TGTGCCAGCAGCCAAGTGGGACTAGCGGGTTACAATGAGCAGTTCTTC.

The V call is TRBV28, the J call TRBJ2-1; D unclear. The CDR3 has 15 amino acids. The V gene's germline CDR1 is MDHEN and CDR2 SYDVKM. V was cut by 5 bases and J by 3 bases, with 14 bases left in between. The CDR3 nucleotides are TGTGCCAGCAGTAGTACAATAGGGAACTACAATGAGCAGTTCTTC. This codes for CASSSTIGNYNEQFF. Full variable domain (rest looked up from reference TRBV28 and TRBJ2-1): DVKVTQSSRYLVKRTGEKVFLECVQDMDHENMFWYRQDPGLGLRLIYFSYDVKMKEKGDIPEGYSVSREKKERFSLILESASTNQTSMYLCASSSTIGNYNEQFFGPGTRLTVL.

The CDR3 region is CASSQDFGTYNEQFF. The CDR3, as DNA: TGTGCCAGCAGCCAAGATTTTGGGACCTACAATGAGCAGTTCTTC. V usage is TRBV4-2 and J usage is TRBJ2-1; D call uncertain. V dropped 0 bases and J dropped 2 bases, with 8 bases sitting between them. CDR1 is LGHNA and CDR2 is YNFKEQ in the germline V gene. This CDR3 has 15 amino acids.

The table lists this clone with a few counts. The chain carries TRBV19 and TRBJ1-5; a possible D gene is TRBD1 (5 bases). The CDR3 is made up of 15 amino acids. Germline V lookup: CDR1 LNHDA, CDR2 SQIVND (reference sequence). Trimming cost V 1 base and J 8 bases, with 15 bases left between them. The CDR3 coding sequence is TGTGCCAGTAGTATAGGTCGGGACCAGCCGGAGCCCCAGCATTTT. It specifies CASSIGRDQPEPQHF.